The clone carrying this TCR beta chain was counted a few times. Its antigen is unidentified. Profiling relied on immunoSEQ multiplex PCR, and the TCRdb table lists in-frame clones only, not all of them. The data contain tens of thousands of clones, 82% of them singletons. This sample is drawn from a study of graft-versus-host responses after intestinal transplantation. Findings of the study overall: HvG clone declines early post-transplant were associated with peak circulating GvH levels. Graft-versus-host to host-versus-graft clonal ratios in allografts were high in patients with graft-donor T cell macrochimerism. The marrow of recipients harbored GvH clones, and ileum or blood showed some of them first.

The germline CDR1 and CDR2 sequences are SGHNT and YENEEA. Between the trimmed V and J ends, which lost 0 bases and 5 bases, there was a span of 8 bases. The CDR3 has 13 amino acids. The clonotype originates from a human donor who was the organ donor for an intestinal transplant. The sample here was unstimulated CD8+ T cells sorted from spleen or lymph node cells, taken before transplant. The rearrangement joins TRBV11-3 to TRBJ2-7; D is ambiguous. The CDR3 bases are TGTGCCAGCAGCTTAGAGGGGTGGGACGAGCAGTACTTC. It encodes CASSLEGWDEQYF.